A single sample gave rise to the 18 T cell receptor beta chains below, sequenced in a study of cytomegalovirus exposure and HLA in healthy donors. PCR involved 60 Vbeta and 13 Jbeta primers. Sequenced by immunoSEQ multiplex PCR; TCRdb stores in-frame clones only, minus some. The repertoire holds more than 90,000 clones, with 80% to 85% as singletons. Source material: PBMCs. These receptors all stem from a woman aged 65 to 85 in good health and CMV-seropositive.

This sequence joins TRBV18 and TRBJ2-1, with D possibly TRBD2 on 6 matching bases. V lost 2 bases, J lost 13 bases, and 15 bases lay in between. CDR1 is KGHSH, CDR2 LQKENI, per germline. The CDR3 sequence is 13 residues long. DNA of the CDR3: TGTGCCAGCTCACCAGGAGGGGCAAAGGGACAGTTCTTC. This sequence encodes CASSPGGAKGQFF.

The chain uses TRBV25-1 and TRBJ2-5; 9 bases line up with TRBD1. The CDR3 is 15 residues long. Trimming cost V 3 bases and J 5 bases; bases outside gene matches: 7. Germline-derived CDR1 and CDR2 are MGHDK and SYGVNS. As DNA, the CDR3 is TGTGCCAGCAGTGACACAGGGGGCGCAGGGGAGACCCAGTACTTC. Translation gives CASSDTGGAGETQYF. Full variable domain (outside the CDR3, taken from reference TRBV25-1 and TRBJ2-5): EADIYQTPRYLVIGTGKKITLECSQTMGHDKMYWYQQDPGMELHLIHYSYGVNSTEKGDLSSESTVSRIRTEHFPLTLESARPSHTSQYLCASSDTGGAGETQYFGPGTRLLVL.

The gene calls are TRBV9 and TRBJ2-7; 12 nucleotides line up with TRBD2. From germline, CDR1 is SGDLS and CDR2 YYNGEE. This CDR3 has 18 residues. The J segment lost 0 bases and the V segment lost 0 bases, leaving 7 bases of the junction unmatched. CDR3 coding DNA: TGTGCCAGCAGCGTAGGGGCGGGACTAGCGGGCAGCTCCTACGAGCAGTACTTC. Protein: CASSVGAGLAGSSYEQYF.

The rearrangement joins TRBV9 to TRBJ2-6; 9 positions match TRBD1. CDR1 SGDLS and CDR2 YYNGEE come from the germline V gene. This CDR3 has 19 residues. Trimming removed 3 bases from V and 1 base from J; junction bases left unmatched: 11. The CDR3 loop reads CASSAVFGTGNSGANVLTF. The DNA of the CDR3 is TGTGCCAGCAGCGCTGTTTTCGGGACAGGGAATTCTGGGGCCAACGTCCTGACTTTC.

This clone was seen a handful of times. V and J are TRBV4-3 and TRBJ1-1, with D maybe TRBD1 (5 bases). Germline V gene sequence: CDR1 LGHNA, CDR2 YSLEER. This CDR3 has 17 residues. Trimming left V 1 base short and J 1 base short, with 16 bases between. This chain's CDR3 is CASSQGAGNRKNTEAFF. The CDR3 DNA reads TGCGCCAGCAGCCAAGGGGCAGGGAATCGTAAGAACACTGAAGCTTTCTTT.

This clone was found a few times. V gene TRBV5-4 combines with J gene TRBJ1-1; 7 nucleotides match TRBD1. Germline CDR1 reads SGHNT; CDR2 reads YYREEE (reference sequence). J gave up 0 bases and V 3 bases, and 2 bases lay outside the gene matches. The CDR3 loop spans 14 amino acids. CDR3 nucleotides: TGTGCCAGCAGCTGGGGACAGATGAACACTGAAGCTTTCTTT. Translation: CASSWGQMNTEAFF.

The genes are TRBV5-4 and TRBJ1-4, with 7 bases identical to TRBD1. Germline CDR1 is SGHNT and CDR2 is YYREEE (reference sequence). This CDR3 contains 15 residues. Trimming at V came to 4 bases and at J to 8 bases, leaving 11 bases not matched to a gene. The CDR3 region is CASSRSNRGEEKLFF. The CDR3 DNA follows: TGTGCCAGCAGCCGTTCCAACAGGGGTGAGGAAAAACTGTTTTTT.

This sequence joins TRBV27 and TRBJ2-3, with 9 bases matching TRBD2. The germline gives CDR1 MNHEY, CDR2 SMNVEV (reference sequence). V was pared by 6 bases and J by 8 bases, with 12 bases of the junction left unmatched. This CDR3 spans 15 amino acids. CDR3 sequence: CASSQGLAGSGTQYF. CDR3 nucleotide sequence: TGTGCCAGCAGCCAAGGCCTAGCGGGATCGGGTACGCAGTATTTT.

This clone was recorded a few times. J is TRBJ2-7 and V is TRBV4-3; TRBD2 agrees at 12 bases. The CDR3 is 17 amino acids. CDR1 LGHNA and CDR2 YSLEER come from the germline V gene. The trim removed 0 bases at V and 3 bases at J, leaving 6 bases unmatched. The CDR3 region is CASSQDGGLAGNYEQYF. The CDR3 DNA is TGCGCCAGCAGCCAAGATGGAGGACTAGCGGGAAACTACGAGCAGTACTTC.

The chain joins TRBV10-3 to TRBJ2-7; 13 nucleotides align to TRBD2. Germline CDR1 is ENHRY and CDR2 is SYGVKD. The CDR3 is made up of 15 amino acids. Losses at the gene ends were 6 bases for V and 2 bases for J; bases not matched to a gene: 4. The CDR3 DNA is TGTGCCATCAGGCTGGGACTAGCGGGACCCTACGAGCAGTACTTC. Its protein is CAIRLGLAGPYEQYF.

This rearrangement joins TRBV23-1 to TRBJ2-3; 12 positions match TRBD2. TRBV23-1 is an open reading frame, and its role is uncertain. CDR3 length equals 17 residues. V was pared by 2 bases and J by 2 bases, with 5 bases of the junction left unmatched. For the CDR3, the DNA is TGCGCCAGCAGTCAACCCAGGACTAGCGGGAACACAGATACGCAGTATTTT. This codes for CASSQPRTSGNTDTQYF.

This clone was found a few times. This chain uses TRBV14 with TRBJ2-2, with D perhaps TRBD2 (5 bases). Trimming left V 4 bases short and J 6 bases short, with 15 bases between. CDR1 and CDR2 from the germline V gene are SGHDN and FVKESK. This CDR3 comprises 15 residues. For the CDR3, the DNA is TGTGCCAGCAGCCCCACGCTTCGGGGATCCGGGGAGCTGTTTTTT. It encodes CASSPTLRGSGELFF.

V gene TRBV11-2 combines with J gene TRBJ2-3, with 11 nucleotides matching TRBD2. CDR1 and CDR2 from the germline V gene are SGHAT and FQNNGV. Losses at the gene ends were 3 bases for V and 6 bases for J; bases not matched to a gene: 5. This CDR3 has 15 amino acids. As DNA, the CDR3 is TGTGCCAGCAGCTTCGGACTAGCGGGTATGGATACGCAGTATTTT. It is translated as CASSFGLAGMDTQYF.

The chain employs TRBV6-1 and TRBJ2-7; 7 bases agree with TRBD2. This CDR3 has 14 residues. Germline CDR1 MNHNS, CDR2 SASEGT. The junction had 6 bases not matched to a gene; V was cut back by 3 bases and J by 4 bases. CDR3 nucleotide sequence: TGTGCCAGCAGTGAGAGGGAGGGGTTTTACGAGCAGTACTTC. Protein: CASSEREGFYEQYF.

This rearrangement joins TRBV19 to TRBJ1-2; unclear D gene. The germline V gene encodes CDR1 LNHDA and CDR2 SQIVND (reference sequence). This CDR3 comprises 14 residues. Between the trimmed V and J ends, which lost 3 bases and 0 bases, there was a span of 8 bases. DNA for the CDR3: TGTGCCAGTAGTATGATAACAGCTAACTATGGCTACACCTTC. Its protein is CASSMITANYGYTF. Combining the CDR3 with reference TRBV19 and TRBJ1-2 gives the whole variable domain DGGITQSPKYLFRKEGQNVTLSCEQNLNHDAMYWYRQDPGQGLRLIYYSQIVNDFQKGDIAEGYSVSREKKESFPLTVTSAQKNPTAFYLCASSMITANYGYTFGSGTRLTVV.

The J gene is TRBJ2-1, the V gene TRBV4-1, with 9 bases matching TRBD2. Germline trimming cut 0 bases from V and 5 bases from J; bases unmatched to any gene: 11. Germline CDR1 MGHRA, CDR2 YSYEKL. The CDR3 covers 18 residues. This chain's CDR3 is CASSQELAWSSGDNEQFF. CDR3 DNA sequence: TGCGCCAGCAGCCAAGAGCTTGCGTGGTCTAGCGGGGACAATGAGCAGTTCTTC.

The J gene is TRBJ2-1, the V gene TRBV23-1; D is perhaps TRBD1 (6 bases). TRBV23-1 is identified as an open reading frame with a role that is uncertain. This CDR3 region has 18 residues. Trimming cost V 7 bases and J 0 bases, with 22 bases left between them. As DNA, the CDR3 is TGCGCCAGCACCCGGACTGGACAGCGACTCAGCTCCTACAATGAGCAGTTCTTC. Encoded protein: CASTRTGQRLSSYNEQFF.

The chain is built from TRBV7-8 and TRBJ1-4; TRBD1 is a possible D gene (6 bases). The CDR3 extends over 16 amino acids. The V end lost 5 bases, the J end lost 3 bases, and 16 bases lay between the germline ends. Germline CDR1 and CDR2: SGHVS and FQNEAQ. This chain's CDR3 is CASSITGTSANEKLFF. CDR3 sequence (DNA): TGTGCCAGCAGCATTACAGGGACGTCGGCTAATGAAAAACTGTTTTTT.